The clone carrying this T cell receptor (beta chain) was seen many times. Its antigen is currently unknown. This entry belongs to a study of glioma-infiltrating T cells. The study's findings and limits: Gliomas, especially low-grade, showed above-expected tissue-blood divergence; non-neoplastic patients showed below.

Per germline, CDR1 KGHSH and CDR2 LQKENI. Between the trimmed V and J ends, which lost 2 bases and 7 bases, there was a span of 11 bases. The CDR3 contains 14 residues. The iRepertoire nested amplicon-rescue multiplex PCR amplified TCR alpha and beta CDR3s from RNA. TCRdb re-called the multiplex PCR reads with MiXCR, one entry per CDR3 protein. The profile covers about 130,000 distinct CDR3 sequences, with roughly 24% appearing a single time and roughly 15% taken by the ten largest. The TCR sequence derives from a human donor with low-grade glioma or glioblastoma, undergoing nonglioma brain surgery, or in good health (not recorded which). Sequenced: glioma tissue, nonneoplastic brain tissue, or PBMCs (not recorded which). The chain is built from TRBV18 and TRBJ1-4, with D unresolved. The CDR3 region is CASSPGGDREKLFF. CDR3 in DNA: TGTGCCAGCTCACCAGGCGGCGATCGTGAAAAACTGTTTTTT.